This T cell receptor (beta chain) came from a study of metastatic and nonmetastatic thyroid tumors. In the study overall: Repertoires from malignant and benign thyroid patients were compared across blood and tumor or nodule tissue. Points from the study as a whole: For both blood and tumor, malignant thyroid tumors reportedly showed significantly higher TCR beta diversity than benign nodules did.

Methods used by the authors: Researchers built a distant-metastasis classifier for papillary thyroid cancer that drew on CDR3 differences across clinicopathological groups. TCRdb reanalyzed the PCR reads via MiXCR. For this entry, the V and J calls and clone size follow TCRdb and not the study's own pipeline. The profile covers just over 20,000 clones, with over 9.5% appearing a single time and about 24% taken by the ten largest. Germline CDR1 MNHNS, CDR2 SASEGT. The CDR3 runs 12 residues. Between the trimmed V and J ends, which lost 10 bases and 9 bases, there was a span of 18 bases. No patient had received any treatment before thyroid surgery. This clone was seen more than once but under ten times. Its antigen remains unknown.

The TCR sequence derives from a female donor with papillary thyroid cancer or a benign thyroid nodule (not recorded which). Some clones in this sample may be carry-over from other donors' samples. The V call is TRBV6-1, the J call TRBJ1-1; D ambiguous. The specimen sequenced was blood. CDR3 DNA sequence: TGTGCCACCCCCCCCGGCGGCCTGAAAGCTTTCTTT. Its translation is CATPPGGLKAFF.